This T cell receptor (beta chain) stems from a study of CD8+CD57+ T cells in acquired aplastic anemia. TCR beta VDJ and CDR3 profiling used genomic DNA as template. TCRdb re-called the reads with MiXCR, one entry per CDR3 protein. The sample yields just over 400,000 distinct CDR3 sequences, 55% to 70% seen once. The germline V gene encodes CDR1 PRHDT and CDR2 FYEKMQ (reference sequence). The ends lost 3 bases at V and 1 base at J; junction bases unmatched: 3. This CDR3 comprises 16 residues. Sequenced: sorted CD4+, CD8+, or CD8+CD57+ T cells (not recorded which) from PBMCs. The chain is built from TRBV13 and TRBJ2-6, with 7 bases that match TRBD1. This TCR derives from a human donor in good health, serving as a control. The CDR3: CASSFHRGSGANVLTF. The CDR3 bases are TGTGCCAGCAGCTTCCACAGGGGTTCTGGGGCCAACGTCCTGACTTTC.